One and the same sample provided the 2 T cell receptor beta chains below, sequenced in a study of T-cell memory formation after mild COVID-19. TCRdb independently ran MiXCR on the 5' RACE reads; one entry per CDR3 protein. Seen here are 400,000 to 500,000 distinct CDR3 sequences, roughly 18% observed once, and the top ten hold 20% to 25%. The sample was PBMCs or a T cell subset sorted from them (not recorded which). The origin of the receptors is a man aged 18 to 30 who had mild COVID-19 (a few samples of this study predate the infection). Cell type and time point are not known.

V is TRBV20-1 and J is TRBJ2-3; 9 bases match TRBD1. V gave up 5 bases and J gave up 1 base; unmatched junction bases: 7. The CDR3 totals 15 residues. Germline V gene lookup returns CDR1 DFQATT and CDR2 SNEGSKA (reference sequence). The DNA for the CDR3 is TGCAGTGCTCGGGACAGGGCCGGGGGCACAGATACGCAGTATTTT. This translates into CSARDRAGGTDTQYF.

This clonotype came up many times. The chain joins TRBV29-1 to TRBJ2-2, with 12 bases lining up with TRBD1. The CDR3 is 16 residues long. CDR1 and CDR2 (germline): SQVTM, ANQGSEA. V lost 1 base and J lost 8; bases outside the gene matches: 8. CDR3 sequence reads: CSVEGLRDRGRGELFF. DNA for the CDR3: TGCAGCGTTGAAGGCCTTAGGGACAGGGGGCGAGGGGAGCTGTTTTTT.